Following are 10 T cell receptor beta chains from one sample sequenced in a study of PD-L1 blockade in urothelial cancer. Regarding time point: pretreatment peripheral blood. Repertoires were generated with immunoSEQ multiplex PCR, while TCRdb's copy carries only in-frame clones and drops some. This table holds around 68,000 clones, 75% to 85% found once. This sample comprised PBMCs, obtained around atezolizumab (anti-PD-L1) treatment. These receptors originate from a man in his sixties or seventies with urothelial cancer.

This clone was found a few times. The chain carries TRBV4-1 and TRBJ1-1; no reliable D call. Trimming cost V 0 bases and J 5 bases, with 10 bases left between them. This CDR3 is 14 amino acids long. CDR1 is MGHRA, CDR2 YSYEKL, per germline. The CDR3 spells CASSQDRGRTEAFF. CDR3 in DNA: TGCGCCAGCAGCCAAGATCGTGGGAGGACTGAAGCTTTCTTT.

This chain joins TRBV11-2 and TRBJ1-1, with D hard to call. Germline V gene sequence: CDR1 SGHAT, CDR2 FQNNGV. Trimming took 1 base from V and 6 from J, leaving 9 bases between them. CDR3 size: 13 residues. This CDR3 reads CASSLVRTAEAFF. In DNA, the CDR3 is TGTGCCAGCAGCTTAGTGAGAACGGCTGAAGCTTTCTTT. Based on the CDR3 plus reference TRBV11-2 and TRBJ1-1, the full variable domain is EAGVAQSPRYKIIEKRQSVAFWCNPISGHATLYWYQQILGQGPKLLIQFQNNGVVDDSQLPKDRFSAERLKGVDSTLKIQPAKLEDSAVYLCASSLVRTAEAFFGQGTRLTVV.

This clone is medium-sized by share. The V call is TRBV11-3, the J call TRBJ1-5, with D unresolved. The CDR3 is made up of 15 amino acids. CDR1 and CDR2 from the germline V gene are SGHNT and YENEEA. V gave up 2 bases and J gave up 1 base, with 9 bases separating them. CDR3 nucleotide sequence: TGTGCCAGCAGCTTAAGCGGGGAAAGCAATCAGCCCCAGCATTTT. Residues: CASSLSGESNQPQHF. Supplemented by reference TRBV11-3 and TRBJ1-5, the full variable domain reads EAGVVQSPRYKIIEKKQPVAFWCNPISGHNTLYWYLQNLGQGPELLIRYENEEAVDDSQLPKDRFSAERLKGVDSTLKIQPAELGDSAVYLCASSLSGESNQPQHFGDGTRLSIL.

CDR3 bases: TGCAGCGTTTCTTCGACAGGGCGTGACATTCAGTACTTC. It translates to CSVSSTGRDIQYF. This sequence joins TRBV29-1 and TRBJ2-4, with TRBD1 matching over 7 bases. CDR1 is SQVTM, CDR2 ANQGSEA, per germline. The CDR3 loop spans 13 amino acids. Germline trimming cut 5 bases from V and 8 bases from J; bases unmatched to any gene: 9.

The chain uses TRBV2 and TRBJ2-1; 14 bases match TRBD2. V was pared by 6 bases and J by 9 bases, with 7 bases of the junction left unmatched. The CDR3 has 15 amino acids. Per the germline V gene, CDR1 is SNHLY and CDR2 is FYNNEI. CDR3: CASRRLAGGPIEQFF. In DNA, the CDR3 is TGTGCCAGCAGAAGACTAGCGGGAGGGCCCATTGAGCAGTTCTTC. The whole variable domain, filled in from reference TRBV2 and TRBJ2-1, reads EPEVTQTPSHQVTQMGQEVILRCVPISNHLYFYWYRQILGQKVEFLVSFYNNEISEKSEIFDDQFSVERPDGSNFTLKIRSTKLEDSAMYFCASRRLAGGPIEQFFGPGTRLTVL.

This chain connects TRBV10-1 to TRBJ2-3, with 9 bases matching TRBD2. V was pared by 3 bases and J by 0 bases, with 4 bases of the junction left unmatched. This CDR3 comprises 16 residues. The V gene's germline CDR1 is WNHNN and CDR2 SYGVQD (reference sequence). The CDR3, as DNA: TGCGCCAGCAGTGATTCTAGCGGGACTAGCACAGATACGCAGTATTTT. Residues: CASSDSSGTSTDTQYF.

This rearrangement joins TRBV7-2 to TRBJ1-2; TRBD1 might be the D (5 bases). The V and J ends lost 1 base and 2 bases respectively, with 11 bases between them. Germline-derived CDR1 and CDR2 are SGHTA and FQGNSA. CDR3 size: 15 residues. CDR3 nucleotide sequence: TGTGCCAGCAGCTTAGGGGGCGGGAGAAACTATGGCTACACCTTC. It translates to CASSLGGGRNYGYTF.

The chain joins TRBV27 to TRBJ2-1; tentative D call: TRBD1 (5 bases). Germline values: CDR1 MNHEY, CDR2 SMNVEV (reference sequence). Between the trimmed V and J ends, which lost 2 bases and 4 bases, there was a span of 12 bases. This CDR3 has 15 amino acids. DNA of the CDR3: TGTGCCAGCAGTTTAGGGGCTATACGATACAATGAGCAGTTCTTC. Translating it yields CASSLGAIRYNEQFF.

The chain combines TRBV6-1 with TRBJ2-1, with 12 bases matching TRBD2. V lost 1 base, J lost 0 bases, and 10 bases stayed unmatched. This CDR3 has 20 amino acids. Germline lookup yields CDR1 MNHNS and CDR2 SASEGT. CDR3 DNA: TGTGCCAGCAGTGAAGAGGCTAGCGGGAGGGCCGTGGGCTCCTACAATGAGCAGTTCTTC. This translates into CASSEEASGRAVGSYNEQFF.

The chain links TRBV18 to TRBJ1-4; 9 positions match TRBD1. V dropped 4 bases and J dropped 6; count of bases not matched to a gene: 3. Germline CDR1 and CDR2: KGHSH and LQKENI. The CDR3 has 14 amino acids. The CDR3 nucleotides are TGTGCCAGCTCACAAGACAGGGGGGATGAAAAACTGTTTTTT. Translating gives CASSQDRGDEKLFF.